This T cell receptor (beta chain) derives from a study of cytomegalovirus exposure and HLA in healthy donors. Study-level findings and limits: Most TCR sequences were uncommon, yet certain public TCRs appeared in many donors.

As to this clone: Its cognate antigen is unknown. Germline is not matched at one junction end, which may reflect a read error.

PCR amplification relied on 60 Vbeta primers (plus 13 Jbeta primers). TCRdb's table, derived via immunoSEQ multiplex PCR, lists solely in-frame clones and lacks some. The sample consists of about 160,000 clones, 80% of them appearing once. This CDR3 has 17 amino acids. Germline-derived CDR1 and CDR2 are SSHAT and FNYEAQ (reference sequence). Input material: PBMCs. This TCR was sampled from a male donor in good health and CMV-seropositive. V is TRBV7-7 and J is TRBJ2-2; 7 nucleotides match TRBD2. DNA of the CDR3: TGTGCTAGCAGCCTTCCGGAAGCTAGCGGAGACATCGGGGAGCTGTTTTTT. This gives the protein CASSLPEASGDIGELFF.